This T cell receptor (beta chain) comes out of a study of vaccination and CD4 T cells after COVID-19. The Oncomine TCR Beta short-read assay sequenced DNA from cultured CD4+ T cells. Someone extracted genomic DNA from cultured CD4+ T cells. TCRdb recomputed calls from the PCR reads with MiXCR, one row per CDR3 protein. In the table there are about 10,000 distinct CDR3 sequences, 25% to 35% of which are singletons. Treatment given: roughly 10-day PBMC culture with coronavirus spike peptide pools or control peptides (ViraFEST assay). Those CD4+ T cells from the unexposed donor predate the COVID-19 pandemic (2011-2018). ViraFEST stimulated the growth of antigen-specific T cells using peptide pools and subsequently profiled their TCRs by sequencing. This clonotype was seen more than once but under ten times. The antigen is undetermined. Looked up from germline, CDR1 is MNHNS and CDR2 is SASEGT. Trimming removed 7 bases from V and 0 bases from J; junction bases left unmatched: 4. There are 14 residues in the CDR3.

The rearrangement uses TRBV6-1 and TRBJ1-1; 8 bases are a match to TRBD1. Sequencing was performed on CD4+ T cells from blood, cultured in vitro. This clonotype originated in a human donor in good health. The CDR3: CASTRDRLNTEAFF. The CDR3 nucleotides are TGTGCCAGCACCCGGGACAGGTTGAACACTGAAGCTTTCTTT.